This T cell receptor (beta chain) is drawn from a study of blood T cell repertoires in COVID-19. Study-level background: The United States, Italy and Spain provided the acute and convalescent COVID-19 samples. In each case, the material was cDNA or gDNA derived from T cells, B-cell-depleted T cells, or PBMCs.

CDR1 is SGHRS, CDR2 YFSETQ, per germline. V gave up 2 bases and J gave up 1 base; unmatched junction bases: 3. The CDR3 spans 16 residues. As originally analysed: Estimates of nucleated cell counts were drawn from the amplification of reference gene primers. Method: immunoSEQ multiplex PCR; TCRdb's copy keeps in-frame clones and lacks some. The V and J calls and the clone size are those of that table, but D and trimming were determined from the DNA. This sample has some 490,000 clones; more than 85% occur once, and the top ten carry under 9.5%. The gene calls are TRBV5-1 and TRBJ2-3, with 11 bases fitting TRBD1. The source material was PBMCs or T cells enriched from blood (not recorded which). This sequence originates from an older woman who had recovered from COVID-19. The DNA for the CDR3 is TGCGCCAGCAGCTTCCGGACAGGGGGCGGCACAGATACGCAGTATTTT. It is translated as CASSFRTGGGTDTQYF.